The next 6 T cell receptor beta chains were all read from a single sample in a study of T cell responses to AZD1222 COVID-19 vaccine. Assay: immunoSEQ multiplex PCR; the TCRdb copy retains only in-frame clones and omits some. The table shows approximately 100,000 clones, with approximately 89% occurring only once. The input for sequencing was peripheral blood, taken on day 0 of AZD1222 vaccination. Every receptor here comes from an adult in good health.

This chain joins TRBV6-5 and TRBJ1-2; D gene unclear. The CDR3 has 14 amino acids. Germline V CDR1 and CDR2: MNHEY, SVGAGI. V lost 0 bases to trimming and J lost 5 bases, with 10 bases between them. In nucleotides, the CDR3 is TGTGCCAGCAGTTACTCGAAGGGAGGGTATGGCTACACCTTC. Translated, it gives CASSYSKGGYGYTF.

V is TRBV18 and J is TRBJ1-1, with D maybe TRBD1 (6 bases). CDR1 and CDR2 (germline): KGHSH, LQKENI. The CDR3 is 14 residues long. Between the trimmed V and J ends, which lost 3 bases and 5 bases, there was a span of 13 bases. CDR3 DNA sequence: TGTGCCAGCTCACCCCGGTGGGGGCTAACTGAAGCTTTCTTT. This translates into CASSPRWGLTEAFF.

The V gene is TRBV3-1 (or the pseudogene TRBV3-2), the J gene TRBJ2-5; 13 bases line up with TRBD2. V trimming: 4 bases; J trimming: 0 bases; junction bases outside the gene matches: 2. The CDR3 consists of 16 residues. CDR1 LGHDT and CDR2 YNNKEL come from the germline V gene (reference sequence). The chain's CDR3 is CASSPGTSGDQETQYF. CDR3 DNA sequence: TGTGCCAGCAGCCCCGGGACTAGCGGGGACCAAGAGACCCAGTACTTC.

V is TRBV5-3 and J is TRBJ1-4; the D is unclear. TRBV5-3 is labeled an ORF, and its function is uncertain. The germline V and J ends were trimmed by 3 bases and 0 bases, with 12 bases remaining between them. The CDR3 is 16 amino acids. The CDR3 nucleotides are TGTGCCAGAAGCTCGGGCCAGATAACAACTAATGAAAAACTGTTTTTT. Protein sequence: CARSSGQITTNEKLFF.

The V gene is TRBV19, the J gene TRBJ1-1, with 7 bases aligning to TRBD1. The ends lost 3 bases at V and 1 base at J; junction bases unmatched: 11. The CDR3 is 17 amino acids. Per the germline V gene, CDR1 is LNHDA and CDR2 is SQIVND (reference sequence). CDR3 nucleotides: TGTGCCAGTAGTATCTCGCAGGGGGAATTAGGGAACACTGAAGCTTTCTTT. Its protein is CASSISQGELGNTEAFF.

The rearrangement joins TRBV27 to TRBJ1-2, with 9 bases lining up with TRBD1. The trim removed 5 bases at V and 2 bases at J, leaving 6 bases unmatched. In germline, CDR1 is MNHEY, CDR2 SMNVEV (reference sequence). The CDR3 contains 15 residues. The CDR3 nucleotides read TGTGCCAGCAGTCCATGGACAGGGGACAACTATGGCTACACCTTC. Amino acids: CASSPWTGDNYGYTF.